These 25 T cell receptor beta chains were sequenced from one sample in a study of Ad26.COV2.S vaccination and SARS-CoV-2 variants. Treatment of the sample: about 20 received Ad26.COV2.S at low or high dose, single or two shots; five or six received placebo; per-sample allocation not given. Following the first vaccine or placebo injection, samples were taken on day 63. The table came from immunoSEQ multiplex PCR; TCRdb's copy has only in-frame clones and leaves some out. The sample carries over 350,000 clones, around nine tenths recorded once. The sample was peripheral blood, taken in a trial of Ad26.COV2.S vaccine versus placebo. Every receptor here comes from a person aged 18 to 65 who received the Ad26.COV2.S COVID-19 vaccine or a placebo.

The chain combines TRBV10-3 with TRBJ2-7; D is possibly TRBD1 or TRBD2 (5 bases each). Germline V lookup: CDR1 ENHRY, CDR2 SYGVKD. The ends were cut back, 4 bases at V and 3 bases at J, with 25 bases in the middle. The CDR3 has 18 amino acids. CDR3: CAISGGVGDGTTRYEQYF. For the CDR3, the DNA is TGTGCCATCAGTGGAGGGGTGGGGGACGGAACTACCCGCTACGAGCAGTACTTC.

In this sample, this clone turned up once. The V call is TRBV2, the J call TRBJ2-2, with a tentative D call TRBD1 (6 bases). Germline loops: CDR1 SNHLY, CDR2 FYNNEI. The CDR3 consists of 13 residues. Trimming shortened V by 5 bases and J by 7 bases, and 11 bases separated the two germline ends. Written as DNA, the CDR3 is TGTGCCAGCAGTACTACAGGGCACGGGGAGCTGTTTTTT. This sequence encodes CASSTTGHGELFF.

This clone was picked up one time. The rearrangement links TRBV3-1 (or the pseudogene TRBV3-2) to TRBJ1-4; 7 nucleotides match TRBD1. V lost 4 bases, J lost 8 bases, and 7 bases stayed unmatched. The CDR3 loop spans 14 amino acids. Germline-derived CDR1 and CDR2 are LGHDT and YNNKEL (reference sequence). The DNA for the CDR3 is TGTGCCAGCAGCCGAGACAGGGAGGGGGAAAAACTGTTTTTT. It codes for CASSRDREGEKLFF.

This clone was found a few times. The chain is built from TRBV2 and TRBJ1-1; possible D gene TRBD1, 6 bases. Trimming cost V 6 bases and J 7 bases, with 21 bases left between them. Germline CDR1 reads SNHLY; CDR2 reads FYNNEI. The CDR3 has 15 amino acids. The CDR3 nucleotides are TGTGCCAGCAGCCCCAACTCCGCCAAGGGGGGTGAAGCTTTCTTT. Protein product: CASSPNSAKGGEAFF.

The gene calls are TRBV2 and TRBJ2-3, with D possibly matching TRBD2 (6 bases). V was trimmed by 6 bases and J by 4 bases, leaving 17 bases between them. Germline CDR1 SNHLY, CDR2 FYNNEI. This CDR3 comprises 15 residues. The CDR3 loop is CASSPSSSGSDTQYF. CDR3 nucleotides: TGTGCCAGCAGCCCATCAAGCAGCGGGTCAGATACGCAGTATTTT.

This clone was observed a single time. The V call is TRBV6-1, the J call TRBJ1-5; 9 nucleotides match TRBD1. The CDR3 totals 17 residues. Trimming took 4 bases from V and 1 from J; bases not matched to a gene: 8. In germline, CDR1 is MNHNS, CDR2 SASEGT. The CDR3 DNA reads TGTGCCAGCAGTGCCCCGGGACAGGGAGTGAGCAATCAGCCCCAGCATTTT. Translated: CASSAPGQGVSNQPQHF.

The chain links TRBV12-3 or TRBV12-4 to TRBJ1-2; tentative D call: TRBD1 (6 bases). The CDR3 runs 13 residues. Trimming shortened V by 7 bases and J by 9 bases, and 18 bases separated the two germline ends. The CDR3 DNA follows: TGTGCCAGCACTCCTACCGGAGGGGGTCGCTACACCTTC. Translation gives CASTPTGGGRYTF.

The chain is built from TRBV18 and TRBJ2-6; no definite D call. CDR1 and CDR2 from the germline V gene are KGHSH and LQKENI. The CDR3 loop spans 18 amino acids. V lost 3 bases and J lost 0, with 15 bases in between. The CDR3 bases are TGTGCCAGCTCACCCGTGAGGCAGTCAAACTCTGGGGCCAACGTCCTGACTTTC. Amino acids: CASSPVRQSNSGANVLTF. Filled out from reference TRBV18 and TRBJ2-6, the complete variable domain reads NAGVMQNPRHLVRRRGQEARLRCSPMKGHSHVYWYRQLPEEGLKFMVYLQKENIIDESGMPKERFSAEFPKEGPSILRIQQVVRGDSAAYFCASSPVRQSNSGANVLTFGAGSRLTVL.

The chain uses TRBV3-1 (or the pseudogene TRBV3-2) and TRBJ2-1; D not resolved. This CDR3 region has 13 residues. The germline V gene has CDR1 LGHDT and CDR2 YNNKEL (reference sequence). V was pared by 4 bases and J by 9 bases, with 13 bases between. CDR3 bases: TGTGCCAGCAGCCGCAATCCTACGGGTGAGCAGTTCTTC. Its protein is CASSRNPTGEQFF.

The chain recombines TRBV25-1 with TRBJ1-2; D call uncertain. The CDR3 extends over 12 amino acids. CDR1 and CDR2 (germline): MGHDK, SYGVNS. Trimming left V 2 bases short and J 8 bases short, with 9 bases between. CDR3 region: CASSESGRGYTF. As DNA, the CDR3 is TGTGCCAGCAGTGAAAGCGGGCGGGGCTACACCTTC.

This chain uses TRBV5-1 with TRBJ1-4, with 7 bases lining up with TRBD1. The junction had 11 bases not matched to a gene; V was cut back by 4 bases and J by 8 bases. There are 15 residues in the CDR3. Per the germline V gene, CDR1 is SGHRS and CDR2 is YFSETQ. Here the CDR3 DNA reads TGCGCCAGCAGCATCCAGACAGGGTTGGAGGAAAAACTGTTTTTT. The encoded protein is CASSIQTGLEEKLFF.

In its sample, this clone was seen a few times. The rearrangement joins TRBV27 to TRBJ1-6; D gene ambiguous. This CDR3 comprises 16 residues. Trimming cost V 6 bases and J 0 bases, with 12 bases left between them. Germline V gene lookup returns CDR1 MNHEY and CDR2 SMNVEV (reference sequence). The CDR3 region is CASRRTSSSYNSPLHF. CDR3 bases: TGTGCCAGCAGACGGACGTCTAGCTCCTATAATTCACCCCTCCACTTT.

V gene TRBV7-2 combines with J gene TRBJ1-1; D remains ambiguous. Trimming took off 0 bases at V and 0 bases at J, with 5 bases between the two ends. The CDR3 runs to 14 residues. The germline gives CDR1 SGHTA, CDR2 FQGNSA. CDR3 region: CASSLAPMNTEAFF. In nucleotides, the CDR3 is TGTGCCAGCAGCTTAGCACCGATGAACACTGAAGCTTTCTTT.

The chain combines TRBV9 with TRBJ1-1, with D tentatively TRBD1 (5 bases). This CDR3 is built from 14 residues. Trimming took 0 bases from V and 2 from J, leaving 8 bases between them. Germline CDR1 SGDLS, CDR2 YYNGEE. CDR3 DNA: TGTGCCAGCAGCGTAGGAGGACAAAACACTGAAGCTTTCTTT. Its translation: CASSVGGQNTEAFF.

The chain carries TRBV7-2 and TRBJ2-2, with TRBD2 matching over 13 bases. The length of the CDR3 is 18 residues. V was clipped by 1 base and J by 6 bases; unmatched bases: 8. CDR1 SGHTA and CDR2 FQGNSA come from the germline V gene. The CDR3 spells CASSLEILGLAGSGELFF. In DNA form, the CDR3 reads TGTGCCAGCAGCTTAGAGATTTTGGGACTAGCGGGATCCGGGGAGCTGTTTTTT. Complete variable domain (other parts from reference TRBV7-2 and TRBJ2-2): GAGVSQSPSNKVTEKGKDVELRCDPISGHTALYWYRQSLGQGLEFLIYFQGNSAPDKSGLPSDRFSAERTGGSVSTLTIQRTQQEDSAVYLCASSLEILGLAGSGELFFGEGSRLTVL.

The V gene is TRBV10-3, the J gene TRBJ2-5; D gene uncertain. Trimming cost V 0 bases and J 0 bases, with 8 bases left between them. The CDR3 is 15 residues long. The germline V gene has CDR1 ENHRY and CDR2 SYGVKD. The CDR3 is CAISESTADQETQYF. In nucleotides, the CDR3 is TGTGCCATCAGTGAGTCGACGGCAGACCAAGAGACCCAGTACTTC.

This clone was recorded a few times. The chain is built from TRBV6-1 and TRBJ1-2, with D possibly TRBD1 on 5 matching bases. The CDR3 contains 15 residues. The V end was cut by 2 bases, the J end by 4 bases, with 14 bases between. CDR1 MNHNS and CDR2 SASEGT come from the germline V gene. CDR3 sequence (DNA): TGTGCCAGCAGTGAAATCGCAGGGCCTACCTATGGCTACACCTTC. This codes for CASSEIAGPTYGYTF.

This clone was counted once. V usage is TRBV7-8 and J usage is TRBJ1-6; 9 nucleotides align to TRBD1. Germline V CDR1 and CDR2: SGHVS, FQNEAQ. Trimming at V came to 4 bases and at J to 9 bases, leaving 4 bases not matched to a gene. This CDR3 is built from 14 residues. The CDR3 DNA is TGTGCCAGCAGCTCCAGACAGGGGGGTTCACCCCTCCACTTT. Amino acids: CASSSRQGGSPLHF.

This clone was seen once. The V and J genes are TRBV5-6 and TRBJ1-5; maybe TRBD1 (5 bases). Germline CDR1 is SGHDT and CDR2 is YYEEEE. This CDR3 region has 13 residues. Trimming removed 0 bases at V and 5 bases at J, with 6 bases between. CDR3 DNA sequence: TGTGCCAGCAGCTTGGGGGGCTATCAGCCCCAGCATTTT. This encodes CASSLGGYQPQHF.

This clone was counted a single time. This chain joins TRBV5-8 and TRBJ1-5, with D perhaps matching TRBD1 (5 bases). This CDR3 is built from 16 residues. Looked up from germline, CDR1 is SGHTS and CDR2 is YDEGEE. V gave up 0 bases and J gave up 4 bases, with 14 bases separating them. In DNA, the CDR3 is TGTGCCAGCAGCTTGGATCCAGGGTTCCGGAATCAGCCCCAGCATTTT. Encoded protein: CASSLDPGFRNQPQHF.

V and J are TRBV27 and TRBJ2-1; either TRBD1 or TRBD2 may fit D (7 bases each). CDR1 MNHEY and CDR2 SMNVEV come from the germline V gene (reference sequence). The V gene lost 0 bases and the J gene lost 2 bases, with 14 bases spanning the gap. The CDR3 sequence is 17 residues long. CDR3 DNA sequence: TGTGCCAGCAGTTTATCTGGGCAGGGGGGGCCCTACAATGAGCAGTTCTTC. Translated, it gives CASSLSGQGGPYNEQFF.

The chain combines TRBV10-1 with TRBJ1-2; D is uncertain. Germline V gene sequence: CDR1 WNHNN, CDR2 SYGVQD (reference sequence). The CDR3 has 12 amino acids. Trimming stripped 4 bases from V and 8 bases from J, with 11 bases between. CDR3 in DNA: TGCGCCAGCAGTGCTGAAGGGTCAGGCTACACCTTC. Translation gives CASSAEGSGYTF.

This rearrangement joins TRBV4-3 to TRBJ2-2, with D hard to call. Germline V gene lookup returns CDR1 LGHNA and CDR2 YSLEER. This CDR3 spans 15 amino acids. Trimming left V 4 bases short and J 1 base short, with 10 bases between. DNA of the CDR3: TGCGCCAGCAGCCGGTCCTTTGAGAACACCGGGGAGCTGTTTTTT. This translates into CASSRSFENTGELFF.

The chain joins TRBV6-6 to TRBJ2-3; tentatively, D is TRBD2 (5 bases). Trimming left V 2 bases short and J 0 bases short, with 9 bases between. The CDR3 is 15 residues long. Germline CDR1 MNHNY, CDR2 SVGAGI (reference sequence). CDR3 sequence: CASSYLAPSTDTQYF. The CDR3, as DNA: TGTGCCAGCAGTTACCTAGCTCCTAGCACAGATACGCAGTATTTT.

V usage is TRBV24-1 and J usage is TRBJ1-4; weak D call: TRBD1 (6 bases). The V gene lost 4 bases and the J gene lost 16 bases, with 30 bases spanning the gap. The CDR3 consists of 17 residues. Germline lookup yields CDR1 KGHDR and CDR2 SFDVKD. Written as DNA, the CDR3 is TGTGCCACCAGTGACCCCCGAGGGGGGAAAAATACCTACCCGCGGTTTTTT. Translating gives CATSDPRGGKNTYPRFF.